This TCR beta chain was documented in a study of monozygotic twins with inflammatory bowel disease. This CDR3 spans 15 amino acids. Germline CDR1 is MRHNA and CDR2 is SNTAGT. The total RNA came straight from whole blood, and T cells were not sorted beforehand. With eight separate reactions per sample, the authors made cDNA. TCRalpha and TCRbeta cDNA underwent two nested PCRs of around 15 and 10 cycles. From its re-call of the 5' RACE reads, TCRdb lists each CDR3 protein once, without DNA. This sample contains a few hundred thousand distinct CDR3 sequences. Findings and limits, study-wide: Twins with IBD were found to have lower TCRbeta diversity (inverse Simpson) than healthy co-twins.

With regard to this clonotype: Its cognate antigen is unknown.

This sequence originates from a human donor with ulcerative colitis or Crohn's disease, or a healthy co-twin of an affected twin (not recorded which). Sequencing was carried out using blood. The chain recombines TRBV6-4 with TRBJ2-2; TCRdb designates TRBD1, a call that cannot be tested without DNA. CDR3 region: CASSDRAGAAGELFF.